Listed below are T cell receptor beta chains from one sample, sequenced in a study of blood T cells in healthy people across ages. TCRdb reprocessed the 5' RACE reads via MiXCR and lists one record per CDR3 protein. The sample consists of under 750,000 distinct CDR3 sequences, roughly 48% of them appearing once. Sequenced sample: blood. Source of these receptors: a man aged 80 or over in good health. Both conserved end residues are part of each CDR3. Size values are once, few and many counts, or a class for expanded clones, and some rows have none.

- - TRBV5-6 CASSLKFETGKNIQYF
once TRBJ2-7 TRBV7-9 CASSVSGGLEQYF
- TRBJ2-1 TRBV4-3 CASSQAATGTGQKEQFF
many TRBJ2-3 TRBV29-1 CSVAVGRTQYF
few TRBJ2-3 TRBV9 CASSADSGTSTDTQYF
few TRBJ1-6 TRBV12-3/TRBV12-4 CASSLGRDNSPLHF
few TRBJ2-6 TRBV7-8 CASSLSDRGSGANVLTF
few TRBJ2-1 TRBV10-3 CAISESTSGGDEQFF
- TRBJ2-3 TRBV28 CASSLFGTDTQYF
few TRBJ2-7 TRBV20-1 CSGIGTGRREQYF
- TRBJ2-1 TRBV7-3 CASSLTPGRGGYNEQFF
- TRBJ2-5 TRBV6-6 CASSYGGALSNEQYF
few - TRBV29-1 CSVDTGSETQYF
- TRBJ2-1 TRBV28 CASGLAGGSSYNEQFF
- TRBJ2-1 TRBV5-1 CASSLSGTGLRNEQFF
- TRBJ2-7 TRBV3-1 CASSQGYRRRTFYEQYF
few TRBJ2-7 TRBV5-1 CASSEGANAYEQYF
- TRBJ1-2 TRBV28 CASSLSGTANGYTF
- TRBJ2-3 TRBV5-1 CASTPQGRGTDTQYF
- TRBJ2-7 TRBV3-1 CASSQDLVLSYEQYF
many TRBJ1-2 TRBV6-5 CASSYSRGTALSGYTF
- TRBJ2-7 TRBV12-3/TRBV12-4 CASSSQGERENEQYF
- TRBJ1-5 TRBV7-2 CASSSIRSQPQHF
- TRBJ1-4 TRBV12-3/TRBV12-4 CASSRSSLDFEKLFF
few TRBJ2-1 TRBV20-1 CSAGDFNEQFF
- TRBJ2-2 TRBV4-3 CASSKRLAETGELFF
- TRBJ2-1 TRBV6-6 CANRSQGHISYEQFF
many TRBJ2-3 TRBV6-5 CASRSGVAGGTTDTQYF
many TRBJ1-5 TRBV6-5 CASSYGTGKNQPQHF